Below, one T cell receptor beta chain is given with its context. These data belong to a study of blood T cell repertoires in COVID-19. Study details: Acute-phase and convalescent COVID-19 samples originated in the United States, Italy and Spain.

In the original analysis: Estimates of nucleated cell counts were drawn from the amplification of reference gene primers. Only in-frame clones appear in the TCRdb table, and some are missing; sequencing was by immunoSEQ multiplex PCR. The D gene and trimming were derived from the DNA, and the V and J assignments and clone size from that table. The profile covers 160,000 or so clones, with under 90% appearing a single time and approximately 18% taken by the ten largest. This CDR3 region has 14 residues. Trimming cost V 5 bases and J 7 bases; bases outside gene matches: 7. The germline gives CDR1 MNHNY, CDR2 SVGAGI (reference sequence).

Source material: peripheral blood. This clonotype was sampled from a woman older than 75 with acute or convalescent COVID-19. This rearrangement joins TRBV6-6 to TRBJ1-4, with 7 bases matching TRBD1. CDR3 sequence (DNA): TGTGCCAGCAGTCGACAGGGAGGTAGTGAAAAACTGTTTTTT. It is translated as CASSRQGGSEKLFF.